The T cell receptor (beta chain) under discussion was sequenced for a study of cytotoxic CD8 clonotypes in ibrutinib-treated CLL. Looking at the study overall: The group held more than 10 relapsed/refractory and around 15 treatment-naive patients, with roughly 17 IGHV unmutated. Among patients, around 25 responded partially and 2 completely; around 14 then stayed remitted and approximately twelve progressed after median 68 months. Broader study findings: Clonality correlated strongly with circulating CD8+ T cells and exceeded age-matched healthy donors at baseline.

Trimming stripped 4 bases from V and 5 bases from J, with 5 bases between. The germline gives CDR1 SGHVS, CDR2 FNYEAQ. This CDR3 contains 11 residues. The repertoire was sequenced with immunoSEQ multiplex PCR; TCRdb's copy has only in-frame clones and lacks some. There are 130,000 or so clones in the sample; under 90% occur only once, and about 3.3% lies in the top ten. The source of about 1.9 micrograms of genomic DNA for TCR beta libraries was cryopreserved PBMCs. On this clone: The antigen is not known.

The chain recombines TRBV7-6 with TRBJ2-5; no definite D call. The sample consisted of PBMCs, taken after 24 months of ibrutinib treatment. The receptor comes from a human donor with chronic lymphocytic leukemia. CDR3: CASSSMETQYF. The DNA for the CDR3 is TGTGCCAGCAGCTCGATGGAGACCCAGTACTTC.